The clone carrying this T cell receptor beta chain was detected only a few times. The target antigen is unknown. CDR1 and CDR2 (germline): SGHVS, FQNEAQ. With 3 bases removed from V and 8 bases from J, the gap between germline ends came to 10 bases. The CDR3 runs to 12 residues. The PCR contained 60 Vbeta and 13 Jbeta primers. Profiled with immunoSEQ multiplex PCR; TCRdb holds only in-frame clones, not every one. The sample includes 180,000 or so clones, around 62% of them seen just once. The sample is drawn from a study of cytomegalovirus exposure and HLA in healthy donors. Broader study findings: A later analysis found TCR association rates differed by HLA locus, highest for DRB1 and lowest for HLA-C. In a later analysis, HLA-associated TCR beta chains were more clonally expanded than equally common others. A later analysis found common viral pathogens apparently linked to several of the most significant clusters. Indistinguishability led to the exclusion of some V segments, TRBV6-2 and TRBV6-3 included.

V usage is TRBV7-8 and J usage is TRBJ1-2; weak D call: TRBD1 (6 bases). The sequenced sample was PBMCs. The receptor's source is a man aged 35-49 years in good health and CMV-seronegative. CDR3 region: CASSFTGFGYTF. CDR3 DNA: TGTGCCAGCAGCTTTACAGGGTTCGGCTACACCTTC.